This is a list of T cell receptor beta chains from one sample in a study of CD4 T cells in relation to SARS-CoV-2 and coronaviruses. The method was immunoSEQ multiplex PCR; TCRdb's version includes in-frame clones alone and lacks a portion of them. The data show some 65,000 clones, about 89% seen once. The sequenced sample was memory CD4+ T cells from PBMCs. These TCRs come from a human donor in good health. Each CDR3 is given with its conserved first and last residue. The D gene is left open where the match is weak. Only some rows state a clone size, as once, few, many or a class for expanded clones.

j_gene: TRBJ2-2; abundance: NA; v_gene: TRBV10-3; d_gene: NA; CDR3nt: TGTGCCATCAGTGAGTCTTCCGGGGCGATAGTTCTCGGGGAGCTGTTTTTT; CDR3aa: CAISESSGAIVLGELFF
j_gene: TRBJ2-2; abundance: once; v_gene: TRBV5-1; d_gene: NA; CDR3nt: TGCGCCAGCAGCTTGGAGTACCAGGGTTTAGGGGAGCTGTTTTTT; CDR3aa: CASSLEYQGLGELFF
j_gene: TRBJ1-5; abundance: once; v_gene: TRBV4-2; d_gene: NA; CDR3nt: TGTGCCAGCAGCCAGGGGGGGGCGGACAATCAGCCCCAGCATTTT; CDR3aa: CASSQGGADNQPQHF
j_gene: TRBJ1-2; abundance: NA; v_gene: TRBV29-1; d_gene: NA; CDR3nt: TGCAGCGTTGAATATCAAGACAGCTATGGCTACACCTTC; CDR3aa: CSVEYQDSYGYTF
j_gene: TRBJ2-2; abundance: NA; v_gene: TRBV9; d_gene: TRBD1; CDR3nt: TGTGCCAGCAGCGTAGCGGGACAGGGGGCCGGGGAGCTGTTTTTT; CDR3aa: CASSVAGQGAGELFF
j_gene: TRBJ1-5; abundance: NA; v_gene: TRBV7-2; d_gene: NA; CDR3nt: TGTGCCAGCAGCTTAGAGAGGGGCCAGCCCCAGCATTTT; CDR3aa: CASSLERGQPQHF
j_gene: TRBJ2-7; abundance: NA; v_gene: TRBV30; d_gene: NA; CDR3nt: TGTGCCTGGGGACCGCGAGGTTCCGAGCAGTACTTC; CDR3aa: CAWGPRGSEQYF
j_gene: TRBJ2-3; abundance: NA; v_gene: TRBV5-6; d_gene: TRBD2; CDR3nt: TGTGCCAGCAGCCGCCCGGGGGGGGGAGATACGCAGTATTTT; CDR3aa: CASSRPGGGDTQYF
j_gene: TRBJ2-1; abundance: NA; v_gene: TRBV9; d_gene: TRBD2; CDR3nt: TGTGCCAGCAGCGTCAGCGGGAGCTTCACTTCTGAGCAGTTCTTC; CDR3aa: CASSVSGSFTSEQFF
j_gene: TRBJ2-1; abundance: NA; v_gene: TRBV19; d_gene: NA; CDR3nt: TGTGCCAGTAGTCCCACCCAAGGGGCTCCCGGTCACAATGAGCAGTTCTTC; CDR3aa: CASSPTQGAPGHNEQFF
j_gene: TRBJ1-5; abundance: NA; v_gene: TRBV29-1; d_gene: NA; CDR3nt: TGCAGCGCCTACCCCCCTATCAATCAGCCCCAGCATTTT; CDR3aa: CSAYPPINQPQHF
j_gene: TRBJ1-1; abundance: NA; v_gene: TRBV18; d_gene: NA; CDR3nt: TGTGCCAGCTCACCAAGTCGAGCAGGAGGTGAAGCTTTCTTT; CDR3aa: CASSPSRAGGEAFF
j_gene: TRBJ1-2; abundance: NA; v_gene: TRBV7-2; d_gene: TRBD1; CDR3nt: TGTGCCAGCAGCTTGCAGGGGGCCCTACCACATGGCTACACCTTC; CDR3aa: CASSLQGALPHGYTF
j_gene: TRBJ2-1; abundance: NA; v_gene: TRBV28; d_gene: TRBD2; CDR3nt: TGTGCCAGCACCCGTAGAGTCACTAGCGGGTACAATGAGCAGTTCTTC; CDR3aa: CASTRRVTSGYNEQFF
j_gene: TRBJ2-3; abundance: NA; v_gene: TRBV27; d_gene: NA; CDR3nt: TGTGCCAGCAGTTTTCTGGGCACAGATACGCAGTATTTT; CDR3aa: CASSFLGTDTQYF
j_gene: TRBJ2-5; abundance: once; v_gene: TRBV30; d_gene: NA; CDR3nt: TGTGCCTGGAGTGTACAGGGAGAGACCCAGTACTTC; CDR3aa: CAWSVQGETQYF
j_gene: TRBJ2-3; abundance: NA; v_gene: TRBV9; d_gene: NA; CDR3nt: TGTGCCAGCAGCGTAGCATTAATAGATACGCAGTATTTT; CDR3aa: CASSVALIDTQYF